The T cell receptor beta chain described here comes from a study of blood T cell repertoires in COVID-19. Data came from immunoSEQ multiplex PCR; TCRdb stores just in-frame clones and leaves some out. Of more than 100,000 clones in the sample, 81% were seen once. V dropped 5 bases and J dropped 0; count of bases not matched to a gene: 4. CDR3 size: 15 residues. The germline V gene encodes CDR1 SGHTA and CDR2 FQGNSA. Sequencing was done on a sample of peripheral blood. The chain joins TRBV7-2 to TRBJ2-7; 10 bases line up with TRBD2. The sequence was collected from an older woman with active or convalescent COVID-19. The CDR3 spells CASSISSGSSYEQYF. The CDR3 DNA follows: TGTGCCAGCAGCATCTCTAGCGGGAGCTCCTACGAGCAGTACTTC.